Each of the 16 T cell receptor beta chains below was sequenced from the same sample in a study of blood T cell repertoires in COVID-19. The method was immunoSEQ multiplex PCR; TCRdb's version includes in-frame clones alone and lacks a portion of them. This sample has some 230,000 clones, with 82% found just once. The sequenced sample was peripheral blood. The source is a woman over 75 with COVID-19, enrolled during active disease.

The CDR3 region has the DNA TGTGCCAGCAGCCGGGGACTAGCGGGGAGATACAATGAGCAGTTCTTC. This sequence encodes CASSRGLAGRYNEQFF. The chain recombines TRBV14 with TRBJ2-1, with 13 bases lining up with TRBD2. Germline V gives CDR1 SGHDN, CDR2 FVKESK. V was clipped by 4 bases and J by 4 bases; unmatched bases: 4. CDR3 length: 16 residues.

This chain links TRBV21-1 with TRBJ2-1; the D segment call TRBD1 is taken from the table without a DNA check. TRBV21-1 is a recognized pseudogene. The CDR3 has 16 amino acids. CDR3 sequence reads: CASSPTRDRPNNEQFF. The CDR3 nucleotides are TGTGCCAGCAGCCCAACCCGGGACAGACCCAACAATGAGCAGTTCTTC.

This clone was picked up one time. The V and J genes are TRBV2 and TRBJ2-1; D is possibly TRBD2 (5 bases). Per germline, CDR1 SNHLY and CDR2 FYNNEI. The CDR3 covers 16 residues. V was shortened by 7 bases and J by 0 bases, with 16 bases between the two germline ends. Here the CDR3 reads CASTRVAIRSYNEQFF. The CDR3 nucleotides read TGTGCCAGCACGCGGGTAGCGATTCGCTCCTACAATGAGCAGTTCTTC.

Here the CDR3 DNA reads TGTGCCAGCAGCTCGTGGACTTTCACAGATACGCAGTATTTT. Residues: CASSSWTFTDTQYF. The chain is built from TRBV7-2 and TRBJ2-3, with a weak D call TRBD2 (5 bases). CDR3 length: 14 residues. Germline assignment: CDR1 SGHTA and CDR2 FQGNSA. Trimming took 4 bases from V and 2 from J, leaving 10 bases between them.

This chain connects TRBV18 to TRBJ2-6; no clear D gene. Germline loops: CDR1 KGHSH, CDR2 LQKENI. This CDR3 region has 14 residues. Deletions cut 0 bases from V and 4 bases from J, with 4 bases between. This chain's CDR3 is CASSPPRGANVLTF. DNA for the CDR3: TGTGCCAGCTCACCACCGCGAGGGGCCAACGTCCTGACTTTC.

The genes are TRBV28 and TRBJ1-2, with D possibly TRBD1 on 5 matching bases. Germline V gene sequence: CDR1 MDHEN, CDR2 SYDVKM. V was shortened by 8 bases and J by 5 bases, with 6 bases between the two germline ends. The CDR3 contains 10 residues. CDR3 amino acids: CASGAYGYTF. DNA of the CDR3: TGTGCCAGCGGGGCGTATGGCTACACCTTC.

The chain carries TRBV10-3 and TRBJ1-2; 9 bases are a match to TRBD1. J was trimmed by 6 bases and V by 4 bases; bases with no gene match: 6. Germline V lookup: CDR1 ENHRY, CDR2 SYGVKD. This CDR3 has 14 amino acids. The CDR3: CAISATGGKNGYTF. Written as DNA, the CDR3 is TGTGCCATCAGTGCGACAGGGGGAAAGAATGGCTACACCTTC.

Points on this clone: This specimen includes other DNA sequences encoding the same CDR3. The chain employs TRBV18 and TRBJ2-1; 16 nucleotides align to TRBD2. The CDR3 covers 16 residues. The V gene end was trimmed by 3 bases and the J gene end by 7 bases; junction bases not matched to a gene: 3. Germline V gene lookup returns CDR1 KGHSH and CDR2 LQKENI. CDR3 nucleotide sequence: TGTGCCAGCTCACCCGAGGGACTAGCGGGGGGGAATGAGCAGTTCTTC. Encoded protein: CASSPEGLAGGNEQFF.

The gene calls are TRBV15 and TRBJ2-4; perhaps TRBD2 as D (6 bases). CDR1 is LNHNV, CDR2 YYDKDF, per germline (reference sequence). Deletions cut 0 bases from V and 6 bases from J, with 12 bases between. The CDR3 consists of 15 residues. CDR3 sequence: CATSRDIRESNIQYF. CDR3 nucleotide sequence: TGTGCCACCAGCAGAGATATCCGGGAGTCAAACATTCAGTACTTC. Complete variable domain (other parts from reference TRBV15 and TRBJ2-4): DAMVIQNPRYQVTQFGKPVTLSCSQTLNHNVMYWYQQKSSQAPKLLFHYYDKDFNNEADTPDNFQSRRPNTSFCFLDIRSPGLGDTAMYLCATSRDIRESNIQYFGAGTRLSVL.

V gene TRBV6-5 combines with J gene TRBJ1-1, with D tentatively TRBD1 (6 bases). The CDR3 is made up of 14 amino acids. Trimming left V 8 bases short and J 4 bases short, with 17 bases between. Germline CDR1 MNHEY, CDR2 SVGAGI. The CDR3 region has the DNA TGTGCCAGCTCGTACAGGGTCTCTAGCACTGAAGCTTTCTTT. This sequence encodes CASSYRVSSTEAFF.

The chain combines TRBV11-2 with TRBJ2-7; weak D call: TRBD2 (6 bases). From germline, CDR1 is SGHAT and CDR2 FQNNGV. V was cut by 1 base and J by 3 bases, with 13 bases left in between. The CDR3 length is 15 residues. CDR3 sequence (DNA): TGTGCCAGCAGCTTAGTTGTGGCGGGGAGCTACGAGCAGTACTTC. This codes for CASSLVVAGSYEQYF. Combining the CDR3 with reference TRBV11-2 and TRBJ2-7 gives the whole variable domain EAGVAQSPRYKIIEKRQSVAFWCNPISGHATLYWYQQILGQGPKLLIQFQNNGVVDDSQLPKDRFSAERLKGVDSTLKIQPAKLEDSAVYLCASSLVVAGSYEQYFGPGTRLTVT.

The chain recombines TRBV11-2 with TRBJ1-2; TRBD1 aligns across 7 bases. CDR1 SGHAT and CDR2 FQNNGV come from the germline V gene. The CDR3 totals 19 residues. The junction had 17 bases not matched to a gene; V was cut back by 1 base and J by 3 bases. Here the CDR3 reads CASSLGRDSRDRWYYGYTF. The CDR3, as DNA: TGTGCCAGCAGCTTAGGTAGGGACTCCCGGGACAGATGGTACTATGGCTACACCTTC.

The chain has TRBV3-1 (or the pseudogene TRBV3-2) and TRBJ2-7; the match to TRBD2 covers 8 bases. The CDR3 spans 14 residues. CDR1 and CDR2 (germline): LGHDT, YNNKEL (reference sequence). V shed 2 bases and J 5 bases; nucleotides not matched to a gene: 5. CDR3: CASSQPGGPDEQYF. The CDR3 DNA reads as TGTGCCAGCAGCCAACCGGGGGGGCCCGACGAGCAGTACTTC.

The rearrangement links TRBV24-1 to TRBJ2-2; 10 bases line up with TRBD1. Germline values: CDR1 KGHDR, CDR2 SFDVKD. V shed 10 bases, J shed 6 bases, and the junction held 7 bases outside the gene matches. CDR3 size: 14 residues. The CDR3 is CATRDRGSAGELFF. For the CDR3, the DNA is TGTGCCACGCGGGACAGGGGATCCGCCGGGGAGCTGTTTTTT.

The genes are TRBV15 and TRBJ2-7, with TRBD2 matching 7 bases. Germline V CDR1 and CDR2: LNHNV, YYDKDF (reference sequence). Trimming cost V 1 base and J 2 bases; bases outside gene matches: 17. This CDR3 contains 19 residues. Here the CDR3 DNA reads TGTGCCACCAGCAGAGCAATGAATAGACCTAGCGGAGGGGCCTACGAGCAGTACTTC. Amino acid sequence: CATSRAMNRPSGGAYEQYF.

This clone appeared many times. The chain has TRBV3-1 (or the pseudogene TRBV3-2) and TRBJ1-2; 7 nucleotides line up with TRBD1. After removal of 1 base from V and 4 bases from J, the junction contained 9 bases not matched to a gene. The CDR3 has 16 residues. Looked up from germline, CDR1 is LGHDT and CDR2 is YNNKEL (reference sequence). CDR3 in DNA: TGTGCCAGCAGCCAAGCTTTGACAGGGAGCGGCTATGGCTACACCTTC. Its protein is CASSQALTGSGYGYTF.